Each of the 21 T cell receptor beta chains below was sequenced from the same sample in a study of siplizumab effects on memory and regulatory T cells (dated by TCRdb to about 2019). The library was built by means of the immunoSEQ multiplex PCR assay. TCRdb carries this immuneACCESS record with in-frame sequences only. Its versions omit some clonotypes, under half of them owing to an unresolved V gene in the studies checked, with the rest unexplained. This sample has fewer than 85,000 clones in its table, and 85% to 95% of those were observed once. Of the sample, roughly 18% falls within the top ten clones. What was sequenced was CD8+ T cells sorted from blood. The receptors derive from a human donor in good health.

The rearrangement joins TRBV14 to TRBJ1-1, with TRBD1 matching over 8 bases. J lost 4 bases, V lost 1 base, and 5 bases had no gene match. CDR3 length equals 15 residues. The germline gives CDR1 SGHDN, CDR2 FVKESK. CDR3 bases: TGTGCCAGCAGCCAAGGCCAGGGGGCTTTCACTGAAGCTTTCTTT. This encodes CASSQGQGAFTEAFF.

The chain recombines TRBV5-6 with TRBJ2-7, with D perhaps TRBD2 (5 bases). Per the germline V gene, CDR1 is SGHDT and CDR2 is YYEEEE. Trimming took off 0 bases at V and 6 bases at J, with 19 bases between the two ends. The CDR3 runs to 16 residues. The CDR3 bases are TGTGCCAGCAGCTTGGATAGGTCGGGATTTTGGGGCGAGCAGTACTTC. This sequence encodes CASSLDRSGFWGEQYF.

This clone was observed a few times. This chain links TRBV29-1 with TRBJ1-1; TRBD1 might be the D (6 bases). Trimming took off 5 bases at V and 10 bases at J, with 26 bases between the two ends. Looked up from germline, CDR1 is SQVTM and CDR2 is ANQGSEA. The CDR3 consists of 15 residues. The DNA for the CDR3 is TGCAGCGTTAGTGACAGGACCCTTTACACTGAAGGAGCTTTCTTT. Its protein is CSVSDRTLYTEGAFF.

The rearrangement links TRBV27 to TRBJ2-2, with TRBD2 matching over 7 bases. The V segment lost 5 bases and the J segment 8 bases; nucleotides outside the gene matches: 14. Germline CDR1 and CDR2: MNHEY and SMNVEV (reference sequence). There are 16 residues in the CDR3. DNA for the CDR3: TGTGCCAGCAGTCCGTCCTGGGGGGAGGGCGGGGGGGAGCTGTTTTTT. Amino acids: CASSPSWGEGGGELFF.

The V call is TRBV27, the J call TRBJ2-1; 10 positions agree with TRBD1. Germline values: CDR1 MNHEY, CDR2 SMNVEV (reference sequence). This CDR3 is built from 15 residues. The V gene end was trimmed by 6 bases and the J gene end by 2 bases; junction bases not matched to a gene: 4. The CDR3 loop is CASSFGTGAYNEQFF. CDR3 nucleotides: TGTGCCAGCAGCTTCGGGACAGGGGCCTACAATGAGCAGTTCTTC.

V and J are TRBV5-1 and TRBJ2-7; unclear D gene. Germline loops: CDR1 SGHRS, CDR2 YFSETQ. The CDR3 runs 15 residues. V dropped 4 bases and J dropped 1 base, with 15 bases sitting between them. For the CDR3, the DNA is TGCGCCAGCAGCCACACGTCAGAAGCATCCTACGAGCAGTACTTC. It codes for CASSHTSEASYEQYF. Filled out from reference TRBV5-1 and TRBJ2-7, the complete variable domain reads KAGVTQTPRYLIKTRGQQVTLSCSPISGHRSVSWYQQTPGQGLQFLFEYFSETQRNKGNFPGRFSGRQFSNSRSEMNVSTLELGDSALYLCASSHTSEASYEQYFGPGTRLTVT.

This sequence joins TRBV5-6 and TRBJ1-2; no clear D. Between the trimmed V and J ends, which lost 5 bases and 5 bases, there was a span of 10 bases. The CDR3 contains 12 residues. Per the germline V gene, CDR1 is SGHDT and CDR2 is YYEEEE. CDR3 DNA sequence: TGTGCCAGCAGGGGCCAGGAATATGGCTACACCTTC. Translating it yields CASRGQEYGYTF.

The CDR3 is CAISEVAGGILANEQFF. In DNA form, the CDR3 reads TGTGCCATCAGTGAGGTAGCGGGAGGGATCTTAGCCAATGAGCAGTTCTTC. The V and J genes are TRBV10-3 and TRBJ2-1, with TRBD2 matching 11 bases. Germline V CDR1 and CDR2: ENHRY, SYGVKD. The CDR3 length is 17 residues. V lost 2 bases and J lost 6; bases outside the gene matches: 9.

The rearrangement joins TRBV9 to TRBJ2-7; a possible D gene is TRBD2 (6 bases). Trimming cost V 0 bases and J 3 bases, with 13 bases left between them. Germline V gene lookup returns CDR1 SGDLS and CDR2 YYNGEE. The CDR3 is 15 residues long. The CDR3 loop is CASSVGGGNRYEQYF. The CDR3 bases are TGTGCCAGCAGCGTAGGTGGCGGGAACCGCTACGAGCAGTACTTC. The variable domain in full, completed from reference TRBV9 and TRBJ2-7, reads DSGVTQTPKHLITATGQRVTLRCSPRSGDLSVYWYQQSLDQGLQFLIQYYNGEERAKGNILERFSAQQFPDLHSELNLSSLELGDSALYFCASSVGGGNRYEQYFGPGTRLTVT.

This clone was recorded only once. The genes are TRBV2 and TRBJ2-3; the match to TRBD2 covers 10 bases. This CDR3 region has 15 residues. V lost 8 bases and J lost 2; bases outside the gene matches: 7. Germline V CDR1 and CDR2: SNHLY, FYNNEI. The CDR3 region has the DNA TGTGCCAGCCTAGCGGGGGATTTAATCACAGATACGCAGTATTTT. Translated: CASLAGDLITDTQYF.

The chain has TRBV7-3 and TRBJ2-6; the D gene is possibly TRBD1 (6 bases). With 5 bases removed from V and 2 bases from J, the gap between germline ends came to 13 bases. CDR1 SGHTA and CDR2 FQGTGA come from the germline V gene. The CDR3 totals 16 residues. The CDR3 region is CASSQTQGPGANVLTF. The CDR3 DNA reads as TGTGCCAGCAGCCAAACACAGGGCCCTGGGGCCAACGTCCTGACTTTC.

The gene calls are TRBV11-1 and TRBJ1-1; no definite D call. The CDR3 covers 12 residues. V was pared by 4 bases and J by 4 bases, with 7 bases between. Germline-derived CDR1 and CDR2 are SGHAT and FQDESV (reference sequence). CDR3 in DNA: TGTGCCAGCAGCTGGGTGGCCACTGAAGCTTTCTTT. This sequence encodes CASSWVATEAFF.

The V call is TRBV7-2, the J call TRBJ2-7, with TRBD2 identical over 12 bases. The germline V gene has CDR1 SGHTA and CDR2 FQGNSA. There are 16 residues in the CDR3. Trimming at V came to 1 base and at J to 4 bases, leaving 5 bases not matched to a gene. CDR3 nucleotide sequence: TGTGCCAGCAGCTTAGAGACTAGCGGGAGTGGGTACGAGCAGTACTTC. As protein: CASSLETSGSGYEQYF.

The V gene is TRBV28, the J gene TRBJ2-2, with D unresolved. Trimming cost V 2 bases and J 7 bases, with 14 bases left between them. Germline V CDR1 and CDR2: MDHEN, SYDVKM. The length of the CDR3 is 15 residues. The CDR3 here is CASSLEPGLDGELFF. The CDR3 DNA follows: TGTGCCAGCAGTTTAGAGCCCGGGTTGGACGGGGAGCTGTTTTTT.

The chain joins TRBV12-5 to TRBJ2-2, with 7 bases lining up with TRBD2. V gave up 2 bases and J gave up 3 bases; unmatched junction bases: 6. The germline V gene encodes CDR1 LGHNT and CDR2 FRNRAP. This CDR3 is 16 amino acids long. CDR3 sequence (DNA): TGTGCTAGTGGTTTGTATCCAGCGGGATACACCGGGGAGCTGTTTTTT. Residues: CASGLYPAGYTGELFF.

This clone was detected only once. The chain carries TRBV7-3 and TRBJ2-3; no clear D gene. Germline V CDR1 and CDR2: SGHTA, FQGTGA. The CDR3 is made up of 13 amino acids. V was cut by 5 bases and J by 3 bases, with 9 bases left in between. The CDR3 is CASSPQTTDTQYF. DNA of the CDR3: TGTGCCAGCAGCCCACAGACAACAGATACGCAGTATTTT.

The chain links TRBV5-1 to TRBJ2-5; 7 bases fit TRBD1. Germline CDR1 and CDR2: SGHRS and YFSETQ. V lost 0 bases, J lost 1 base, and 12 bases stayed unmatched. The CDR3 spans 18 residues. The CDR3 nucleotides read TGCGCCAGCAGCTTGGGGTTCTTCGGACAGGCGATCCAAGAGACCCAGTACTTC. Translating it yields CASSLGFFGQAIQETQYF. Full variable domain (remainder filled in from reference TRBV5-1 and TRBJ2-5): KAGVTQTPRYLIKTRGQQVTLSCSPISGHRSVSWYQQTPGQGLQFLFEYFSETQRNKGNFPGRFSGRQFSNSRSEMNVSTLELGDSALYLCASSLGFFGQAIQETQYFGPGTRLLVL.

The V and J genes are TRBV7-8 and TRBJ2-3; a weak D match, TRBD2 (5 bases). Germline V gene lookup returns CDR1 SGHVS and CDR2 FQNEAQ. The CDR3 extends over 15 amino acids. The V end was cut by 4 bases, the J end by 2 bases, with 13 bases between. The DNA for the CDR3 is TGTGCCAGCAGCTCCGTCGCTAGCTACACAGATACGCAGTATTTT. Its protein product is CASSSVASYTDTQYF.

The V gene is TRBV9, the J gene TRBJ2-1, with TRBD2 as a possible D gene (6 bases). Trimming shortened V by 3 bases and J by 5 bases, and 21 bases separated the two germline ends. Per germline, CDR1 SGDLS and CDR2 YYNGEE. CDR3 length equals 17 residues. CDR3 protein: CASSASLRDFNNNEQFF. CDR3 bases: TGTGCCAGCAGCGCCTCCCTCCGGGACTTCAATAACAATGAGCAGTTCTTC.

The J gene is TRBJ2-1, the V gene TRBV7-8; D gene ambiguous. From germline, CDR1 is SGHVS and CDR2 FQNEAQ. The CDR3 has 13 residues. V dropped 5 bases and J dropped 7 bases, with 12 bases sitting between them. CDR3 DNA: TGTGCCAGCAGCGCAGGACGCCTTAATGAGCAGTTCTTC. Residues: CASSAGRLNEQFF.

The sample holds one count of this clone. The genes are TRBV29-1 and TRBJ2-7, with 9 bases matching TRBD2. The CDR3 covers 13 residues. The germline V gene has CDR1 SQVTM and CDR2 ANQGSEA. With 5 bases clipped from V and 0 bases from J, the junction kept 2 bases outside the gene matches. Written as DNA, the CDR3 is TGCAGCGTTCTTAGCGGGAGCTCCTACGAGCAGTACTTC. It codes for CSVLSGSSYEQYF.